This T cell receptor beta chain was profiled in a study of molecular identifiers for immune sequencing clone quantification. Study-wide results and limits: Effector cells had over 99% of their molecules in clones above 20 RNA copies, while naive cells had under 1%. Spiked TCR RNA from one Jurkat cell reportedly showed up when mixed among more than 900,000 naive cells.

CDR1 and CDR2 (germline): MGHRA, YSYEKL. Trimming cost V 1 base and J 6 bases, with 17 bases left between them. This CDR3 comprises 16 residues. There are many counts of this clonotype. The antigen is not known. TCRdb re-called the PCR reads with MiXCR, one entry per CDR3 protein. The table includes more than 70,000 distinct CDR3 sequences, over 20% detected once. A CD8+CD4-CCR7+CD45RA+ gate was used to sort naive CD8 T cells. This receptor was taken from a human donor in good health. Some libraries in this study had Jurkat cell RNA spiked in. The chain links TRBV4-1 to TRBJ2-3; perhaps TRBD1 as D (5 bases). Sequencing input: naive CD8+ T cells from blood, with Jurkat cell RNA spiked in. Subset reported: FACS-sorted CD8+CD4-CCR7+CD45RA+ naive T cells. In DNA form, the CDR3 reads TGCGCCAGCAGCCAAGTTCAAGGGCCAGGGTTGGATACGCAGTATTTT. Protein: CASSQVQGPGLDTQYF.